This entry lists 2 T cell receptor beta chains sequenced from one sample in a study of blood T cells in healthy people across ages. A second PCR, run for about 7 to 11 cycles, used a sample-barcoded 5' primer plus a J-beta primer mix. TCRdb passed the 5' RACE reads through MiXCR, listing each CDR3 protein once. The data contain 950,000 to 1,200,000 distinct CDR3 sequences, around two fifths of them singletons. The specimen sequenced was blood. The source is a man aged 18-30 years in good health.

V is TRBV4-3 and J is TRBJ1-6; weak D call: TRBD1 (5 bases). The CDR3 totals 15 residues. V lost 0 bases and J 7 bases, leaving 10 bases between the germline ends. CDR1 LGHNA and CDR2 YSLEER come from the germline V gene. This chain's CDR3 is CASSQDGTSNSPLHF. The CDR3 DNA follows: TGCGCCAGCAGCCAAGATGGGACGTCAAATTCACCCCTCCACTTT.

On this clonotype itself: A junction end diverges from the germline sequence, so it may reflect a read error. V and J are TRBV7-9 and TRBJ1-5, with D possibly TRBD1 on 5 matching bases. The length of the CDR3 is 13 residues. Germline CDR1 and CDR2: SEHNR and FQNEAQ (reference sequence). The CDR3 bases are TGTTCCAGCAGCTTAGGGGGCAATCAGCCCCAGCATTTT. Encoded protein: CSSSLGGNQPQHF.